What follows are 5 T cell receptor beta chains derived from one specimen sequenced in a study of T-cell memory formation after mild COVID-19 (dated by TCRdb to about 2021). The library was produced with 5' RACE. Sequencing instrument: Illumina NovaSeq 6000. TCRdb cleaned the public reads at Q25 with fastp, built clones with MiXCR and kept in-frame beta chains. Each entry merges the rows of one CDR3 protein and shows their most common DNA and genes. Recorded for this sample are roughly 280,000 distinct CDR3 sequences; 8% to 10% of them occurred a single time. Of the sample, 22% is held by the ten largest clones. The sequencing input was PBMCs or a T cell subset sorted from them (not recorded which). The source of these receptors is a man younger than 35 who had mild COVID-19 (a few samples of this study predate the infection). The sample titles of this study are shuffled in the database, so cell type and time point are left out; the donor was told from shared clones.

This clonotype appeared a few times. The chain combines TRBV30 with TRBJ2-7; 10 nucleotides agree with TRBD2. Germline assignment: CDR1 GTSNPN and CDR2 SVGIG (reference sequence). Trimming took 0 bases from V and 3 from J; bases not matched to a gene: 2. This CDR3 region has 14 residues. The CDR3 DNA reads as TGTGCCTGGAGTGTTCTAGCGGGGGTCTACGAGCAGTACTTC. Translated: CAWSVLAGVYEQYF.

In its sample, this clonotype was seen a few times. The chain has TRBV11-2 and TRBJ2-7, with 11 nucleotides matching TRBD2. Unmatched junction bases numbered 6, after V lost 5 bases and J lost 3 bases. The CDR3 is 15 amino acids. The germline gives CDR1 SGHAT, CDR2 FQNNGV. The CDR3 is CASSLNLAGGYEQYV. The CDR3 DNA sequence: TGTGCCAGCAGCCTGAACCTAGCGGGGGGCTACGAGCAGTACGTC.

This clonotype has more than one count but fewer than ten. This rearrangement joins TRBV4-2 to TRBJ2-5, with D perhaps TRBD2 (5 bases). From germline, CDR1 is LGHNA and CDR2 YNFKEQ. V shed 0 bases and J shed 2 bases, with 13 bases lying between them. This CDR3 has 16 amino acids. CDR3 residues: CASSQDPTGIQETQYF. CDR3 coding DNA: TGTGCCAGCAGCCAAGATCCGACGGGGATTCAAGAGACCCAGTACTTC.

The rearrangement links TRBV29-1 to TRBJ2-6; 9 bases map to TRBD1. The CDR3 covers 15 residues. Germline CDR1 is SQVTM and CDR2 is ANQGSEA. V was clipped by 6 bases and J by 3 bases; unmatched bases: 6. The CDR3: CSVDRGENGANVLTF. CDR3 DNA sequence: TGCAGCGTGGACAGGGGAGAAAATGGGGCCAACGTCCTGACTTTC.

CDR3 region: CASSLATPNTEAFF. CDR3 DNA: TGCGCCAGCAGCTTGGCGACACCCAACACTGAAGCTTTCTTT. The J gene is TRBJ1-1, the V gene TRBV5-1, with no clear D. V was trimmed by 0 bases and J by 2 bases, leaving 8 bases between them. From germline, CDR1 is SGHRS and CDR2 YFSETQ. The CDR3 runs 14 residues.